These 14 T cell receptor beta chains were sequenced from one sample in a study of T cells in Graves' hyperthyroidism and ophthalmopathy (dated by TCRdb to the late 2010s). The library was prepared using multiplex PCR. The instrument was an Illumina HiSeq 2000. The TCR beta CDR3 regions were amplified from RNA transcripts. A first-round RT-PCR of the TCR CDR3 used the HTBI primer set with the Qiagen OneStep RT-PCR kit. TCRdb passed the public sequencing reads through fastp at Q25 and MiXCR, retaining productive beta sequences. Every entry covers one CDR3 protein and lists the most common genes and DNA from its rows. The sample yields 300,000 to 400,000 distinct CDR3 sequences; 15% to 20% were counted once. The leading ten clones occupy around two fifths of the sample. The material sequenced was blood. The source is a man aged 18 to 29 with Graves' ophthalmopathy.

This clonotype was counted a few times. The genes are TRBV7-8 and TRBJ2-5; D not resolved. CDR3 length: 15 residues. Germline V gene data show CDR1 as SGHVS and CDR2 as FQNEAQ. Trimming removed 1 base at V and 5 bases at J, with 14 bases between. CDR3 DNA sequence: TGTGCCAGCAGCTTAGTGGTAGGGTCTCAGGAGACCCAGTACTTC. It translates to CASSLVVGSQETQYF.

This clonotype was picked up many times. The chain couples TRBV6-1 to TRBJ2-7, with 8 positions matching TRBD1. CDR1 and CDR2 (germline): MNHNS, SASEGT. J lost 7 bases, V lost 5 bases, and 4 bases had no gene match. The CDR3 is 12 amino acids. In DNA form, the CDR3 reads TGTGCCAGCAGTCAGGGGGCAGGGGAGCAGTACTTC. Translating it yields CASSQGAGEQYF.

There are many counts of this clonotype. The chain carries TRBV6-5 and TRBJ2-7; 12 bases agree with TRBD2. This CDR3 is built from 19 residues. The germline gives CDR1 MNHEY, CDR2 SVGAGI. J gave up 7 bases and V 0 bases, and 16 bases lay outside the gene matches. CDR3 coding DNA: TGTGCCAGCAGTTACTCGGGGTTGACTAGCGGGGGCCTGCCGGGTGAGCAGTACTTC. Translating gives CASSYSGLTSGGLPGEQYF.

The rearrangement links TRBV5-1 to TRBJ1-4; a weak D match, TRBD1 (5 bases). The germline CDR1 and CDR2 sequences are SGHRS and YFSETQ. V was cut by 0 bases and J by 10 bases, with 19 bases left in between. This CDR3 spans 16 amino acids. CDR3: CASSLGSAGGSGKLFF. CDR3 DNA sequence: TGCGCCAGCAGCTTGGGATCGGCGGGGGGGAGTGGAAAACTGTTTTTT.

This clonotype has a count of ten or more. The genes are TRBV5-1 and TRBJ2-2; the D gene is possibly TRBD2 (6 bases). This CDR3 comprises 15 residues. Germline V gene data show CDR1 as SGHRS and CDR2 as YFSETQ. Trimming removed 6 bases at V and 4 bases at J, with 16 bases between. CDR3 loop: CASTPPGEVTGELFF. Written as DNA, the CDR3 is TGCGCCAGCACCCCTCCGGGGGAGGTCACCGGGGAGCTGTTTTTT.

The CDR3 sequence: CASSRVGSYEQYF. The CDR3 DNA reads as TGTGCCAGTAGTCGTGTGGGGTCCTACGAGCAGTACTTC. V usage is TRBV19 and J usage is TRBJ2-7; no definite D call. CDR3 length: 13 residues. The ends were cut back, 5 bases at V and 1 base at J, with 9 bases in the middle. The V gene's germline CDR1 is LNHDA and CDR2 SQIVND (reference sequence).

The rearrangement links TRBV7-9 to TRBJ1-3; D is perhaps TRBD1 (6 bases). CDR1 SEHNR and CDR2 FQNEAQ come from the germline V gene (reference sequence). The germline V and J ends were trimmed by 2 bases and 3 bases, with 14 bases remaining between them. This CDR3 has 16 residues. CDR3: CASSLFGGDGGNTIYF. CDR3 DNA sequence: TGTGCCAGCAGCTTATTCGGGGGCGACGGTGGAAACACCATATATTTT.

This clonotype showed up just a few times. The chain uses TRBV20-1 and TRBJ1-1; D unclear. The CDR3 runs to 8 residues. Trimming removed 6 bases from V and 10 bases from J, with 6 bases in between. Germline V gene sequence: CDR1 DFQATT, CDR2 SNEGSKA (reference sequence). CDR3 bases: TGCAGTGCCGGGAGAGCTTTCTTT. Translating gives CSAGRAFF.

As for this clonotype: A much larger clone differs by one base, so this may be a read error. This rearrangement joins TRBV20-1 to TRBJ2-7, with TRBD1 identical over 8 bases. From germline, CDR1 is DFQATT and CDR2 SNEGSKA (reference sequence). This CDR3 has 17 amino acids. The CDR3 bases are TGCGGTGCTAGACCTCCTAGGACAGGGCTAGCCCTATACGAGCAGTACTTC. Its translation: CGARPPRTGLALYEQYF.

This clonotype was seen repeatedly, ten times or more. The rearrangement uses TRBV7-6 and TRBJ2-7; possibly TRBD1 or TRBD2 for D (5 bases each). The CDR3 sequence is 13 residues long. Trimming stripped 1 base from V and 7 bases from J, with 11 bases between. CDR1 is SGHVS, CDR2 FNYEAQ, per germline. CDR3 sequence: CASSLEVGTEQYF. The CDR3 nucleotides read TGTGCCAGCAGCTTAGAAGTCGGGACGGAGCAGTACTTC.

The chain combines TRBV10-2 with TRBJ2-3; 9 nucleotides agree with TRBD1. The CDR3 totals 15 residues. V dropped 2 bases and J dropped 5; count of bases not matched to a gene: 5. The germline gives CDR1 WSHSY, CDR2 SAAADI. The CDR3 is CASSETGGYVDTQYF. CDR3 coding DNA: TGCGCCAGCAGTGAGACAGGGGGCTACGTAGATACGCAGTATTTT.

In this sample, this clonotype turned up many times. J is TRBJ1-5 and V is TRBV20-1; 8 nucleotides line up with TRBD1. Germline V gene data show CDR1 as DFQATT and CDR2 as SNEGSKA (reference sequence). This CDR3 region has 12 residues. The trim removed 8 bases at V and 4 bases at J, leaving 4 bases unmatched. Written as DNA, the CDR3 is TGCAGTACTGGACAGGGTAATCAGCCCCAGCATTTT. Protein: CSTGQGNQPQHF.

This chain uses TRBV24-1 with TRBJ2-3; D unclear. The CDR3 extends over 16 amino acids. Between the trimmed V and J ends, which lost 5 bases and 1 base, there was a span of 15 bases. The germline V gene encodes CDR1 KGHDR and CDR2 SFDVKD. As DNA, the CDR3 is TGTGCCACCAGTGGCGGACCCGGTGGGGGCACAGATACGCAGTATTTT. Translated: CATSGGPGGGTDTQYF.

Details on this clonotype: A much larger clone differs by one base, so this may be a read error. The chain uses TRBV7-2 and TRBJ2-2; TRBD2 is a possible D gene (5 bases). Germline V gives CDR1 SGHTA, CDR2 FQGNSA. This CDR3 is 13 amino acids long. CDR3 amino acids: CASSTPNAGELLF. The CDR3 nucleotides are TGTGCCAGCAGCACCCCAAACGCCGGGGAGCTGCTTTTT.